The 24 T cell receptor beta chains reported below all come from one sample, sequenced in a study of blood T cells in healthy people across ages. PCR was performed a second time for roughly 6 to 12 cycles using a sample-barcoded 5' primer and a J-beta primer mix. TCRdb re-derived calls from the 5' RACE reads in MiXCR, one entry per CDR3 protein. The sample holds over a million distinct CDR3 sequences, roughly 43% seen once. Material for sequencing was blood. The source of these receptors is a woman aged 18-29 years in good health.

The table lists this clonotype with a few counts. V and J are TRBV9 and TRBJ2-7, with a weak D call TRBD1 (6 bases). Germline V gene sequence: CDR1 SGDLS, CDR2 YYNGEE. Trimming left V 0 bases short and J 5 bases short, with 9 bases between. The CDR3 extends over 13 amino acids. The CDR3 is CASSVDRVDEQYF. The CDR3 bases are TGTGCCAGCAGCGTAGACAGGGTCGACGAGCAGTACTTC.

In this sample, this clonotype turned up a few times. The rearrangement links TRBV27 to TRBJ2-3; D unresolved. V shed 5 bases and J shed 4 bases, with 13 bases lying between them. The germline V gene encodes CDR1 MNHEY and CDR2 SMNVEV (reference sequence). The CDR3 loop spans 14 amino acids. CDR3 loop: CASSPLTVADTQYF. Written as DNA, the CDR3 is TGTGCCAGCAGTCCTCTTACAGTGGCAGATACGCAGTATTTT.

This rearrangement joins TRBV12-3 or TRBV12-4 to TRBJ2-3, with TRBD2 identical over 9 bases. This CDR3 spans 16 amino acids. Trimming at V came to 3 bases and at J to 0 bases, leaving 4 bases not matched to a gene. The chain's CDR3 is CASSLRGGPSTDTQYF. The CDR3 coding sequence is TGTGCCAGCAGTTTGCGGGGGGGGCCAAGCACAGATACGCAGTATTTT.

This clonotype was recorded once. The chain uses TRBV12-3 or TRBV12-4 and TRBJ2-3, with D tentatively TRBD1 or TRBD2 (5 bases each). The V gene lost 6 bases and the J gene lost 9 bases, with 19 bases spanning the gap. The CDR3 sequence is 14 residues long. The DNA of the CDR3 is TGTGCCAGCAGCCCGGGGCTCTCCATATACACGCAGTATTTT. Translating it yields CASSPGLSIYTQYF.

The chain couples TRBV3-1 to TRBJ2-1; 12 nucleotides line up with TRBD2. After removal of 1 base from V and 4 bases from J, the junction contained 11 bases not matched to a gene. The germline CDR1 and CDR2 sequences are LGHDT and YNNKEL (reference sequence). The CDR3 loop spans 19 amino acids. The CDR3 nucleotides read TGTGCCAGCAGCCAAGGTGGGGCTAGCGGGAGGGGCGGGTACAATGAGCAGTTCTTC. Translating gives CASSQGGASGRGGYNEQFF.

This clonotype was seen many times. This sequence joins TRBV7-2 and TRBJ2-3; 7 nucleotides agree with TRBD2. With V trimmed by 5 bases and J by 3 bases, 8 bases remained unmatched. The CDR3 consists of 15 residues. The V gene's germline CDR1 is SGHTA and CDR2 FQGNSA. As DNA, the CDR3 is TGTGCCAGCAGCCCACAGCGGGGTGGGACAGATACGCAGTATTTT. It specifies CASSPQRGGTDTQYF.

The chain combines TRBV4-3 with TRBJ2-5, with TRBD2 as a possible D gene (5 bases). This CDR3 spans 14 amino acids. Germline V gene sequence: CDR1 LGHNA, CDR2 YSLEER. Trimming took 1 base from V and 11 from J, leaving 17 bases between them. CDR3 bases: TGCGCCAGCAGCCAAGTTGGACTCTTAAATGAGCAGTACTTC. It yields the protein CASSQVGLLNEQYF.

V usage is TRBV25-1 and J usage is TRBJ1-2; TRBD1 aligns across 8 bases. The CDR3 contains 12 residues. V shed 9 bases, J shed 8 bases, and the junction held 8 bases outside the gene matches. CDR1 and CDR2 from the germline V gene are MGHDK and SYGVNS. The CDR3 loop reads CASQGQGWGYTF. CDR3 DNA: TGTGCCAGTCAAGGACAGGGTTGGGGCTACACCTTC.

The table lists this clonotype with a few counts. This rearrangement joins TRBV10-3 to TRBJ2-1, with TRBD2 matching over 13 bases. The CDR3 sequence is 15 residues long. The germline V gene has CDR1 ENHRY and CDR2 SYGVKD. The V segment lost 4 bases and the J segment 9 bases; nucleotides outside the gene matches: 6. Written as DNA, the CDR3 is TGTGCCATCAGTGGCGGGACTAGCGGGATCTTTGAGCAGTTCTTC. It is translated as CAISGGTSGIFEQFF.

V is TRBV6-2 or TRBV6-3 and J is TRBJ2-5; no reliable D call. The assigned J gene may be wrong: the sequence end matches TRBJ2-7 better. The germline gives CDR1 MNHEY, CDR2 SVGEGT. The CDR3 sequence is 12 residues long. This CDR3 is CASSSEVSEQYF. The CDR3 DNA sequence: TGTGCCAGCAGTTCTGAGGTCTCCGAGCAGTACTTC.

This rearrangement joins TRBV20-1 to TRBJ2-5; D uncertain. Germline loops: CDR1 DFQATT, CDR2 SNEGSKA (reference sequence). There are 14 residues in the CDR3. V was clipped by 0 bases and J by 3 bases, with 11 bases between them. Written as DNA, the CDR3 is TGCAGTGCTAGAGATCAGGCGGTAAAAGAGACCCAGTACTTC. This gives the protein CSARDQAVKETQYF.

This clonotype was counted only a few times. The J gene is TRBJ2-1, the V gene TRBV27; D is ambiguous. The germline V gene has CDR1 MNHEY and CDR2 SMNVEV (reference sequence). The CDR3 sequence is 12 residues long. Trimming took 8 bases from V and 5 from J, leaving 10 bases between them. CDR3 DNA sequence: TGTGCCAGCCAGCAAGCTAACAATGAGCAGTTCTTC. Residues: CASQQANNEQFF.

J is TRBJ2-1 and V is TRBV12-3 or TRBV12-4; 11 bases align to TRBD1. The CDR3 has 14 residues. V gave up 5 bases and J gave up 8 bases; unmatched junction bases: 5. The CDR3 sequence: CASSRTGGRDEQFF. CDR3 nucleotide sequence: TGTGCCAGCAGTAGGACAGGGGGCAGGGATGAGCAGTTCTTC.

This rearrangement joins TRBV7-8 to TRBJ2-1, with D perhaps TRBD2 (6 bases). The germline V gene encodes CDR1 SGHVS and CDR2 FQNEAQ. V shed 8 bases and J shed 4 bases, with 15 bases lying between them. The CDR3 consists of 14 residues. In DNA, the CDR3 is TGTGCCAGCCGTTTGGCTAGCGCGTACAATGAGCAGTTCTTC. Translation gives CASRLASAYNEQFF.

CDR3 bases: TGTGCCAGCAGCATCAGAGCGGGAGAAACAGATACGCAGTATTTT. Encoded protein: CASSIRAGETDTQYF. This rearrangement joins TRBV9 to TRBJ2-3; the match to TRBD2 covers 8 bases. The CDR3 is 15 amino acids. With 4 bases clipped from V and 3 bases from J, the junction kept 7 bases outside the gene matches. The germline V gene has CDR1 SGDLS and CDR2 YYNGEE.

As regards this clonotype: Relative to the germline gene, one junction end is altered; a read error may explain this. In nucleotides, the CDR3 is TGTGCCAGCAAATTACATCGGCTAGCGGGGGTGAGGAATGAGCAGATCTTC. It codes for CASKLHRLAGVRNEQIF. This rearrangement joins TRBV12-3 or TRBV12-4 to TRBJ2-1, with 10 bases identical to TRBD2. CDR3 length equals 17 residues.

This clonotype has more than one count but fewer than ten. CDR3 sequence (DNA): TGTGCCACCAGTGAACTAGCGGGGACACCCTACAATGAGCAGTTCTTC. It is translated as CATSELAGTPYNEQFF. The rearrangement uses TRBV24-1 and TRBJ2-1; 10 bases map to TRBD2. The CDR3 length is 16 residues. V lost 4 bases, J lost 2 bases, and 4 bases stayed unmatched. Per germline, CDR1 KGHDR and CDR2 SFDVKD.

V gene TRBV9 combines with J gene TRBJ2-7; 9 positions agree with TRBD2. The CDR3 loop spans 14 amino acids. After removal of 8 bases from V and 7 bases from J, the junction contained 13 bases not matched to a gene. Looked up from germline, CDR1 is SGDLS and CDR2 is YYNGEE. The DNA for the CDR3 is TGTGCCAGGGAGACCGGCGGGAGGGCCAATGAGCAGTACTTC. It encodes CARETGGRANEQYF.

This clonotype was seen a few times. The chain carries TRBV7-2 and TRBJ2-3, with D possibly being TRBD2 (5 bases). This CDR3 has 16 amino acids. Looked up from germline, CDR1 is SGHTA and CDR2 is FQGNSA. The V and J ends lost 0 bases and 3 bases respectively, with 13 bases between them. The CDR3 nucleotides are TGTGCCAGCAGCTTAGCGATACCGACGGGGACAGATACGCAGTATTTT. Translation gives CASSLAIPTGTDTQYF. Full variable domain (missing parts from reference TRBV7-2 and TRBJ2-3): GAGVSQSPSNKVTEKGKDVELRCDPISGHTALYWYRQSLGQGLEFLIYFQGNSAPDKSGLPSDRFSAERTGGSVSTLTIQRTQQEDSAVYLCASSLAIPTGTDTQYFGPGTRLTVL.

This clonotype showed up just a few times. The V gene is TRBV4-2, the J gene TRBJ2-7; 9 bases are shared with TRBD2. CDR1 LGHNA and CDR2 YNFKEQ come from the germline V gene. The junction had 5 bases not matched to a gene; V was cut back by 1 base and J by 4 bases. This CDR3 has 15 amino acids. The DNA for the CDR3 is TGTGCCAGCAGCCAAGTCCTAGCGGGATTATACGAGCAGTACTTC. The encoded protein is CASSQVLAGLYEQYF.

This sequence joins TRBV20-1 and TRBJ2-2; 8 nucleotides line up with TRBD1. The germline gives CDR1 DFQATT, CDR2 SNEGSKA (reference sequence). Losses at the gene ends were 5 bases for V and 5 bases for J; bases not matched to a gene: 10. The CDR3 sequence is 15 residues long. The CDR3 is CSAQQGGQETGELFF. CDR3 in DNA: TGCAGTGCTCAACAGGGGGGCCAGGAAACCGGGGAGCTGTTTTTT.

This rearrangement joins TRBV6-2 or TRBV6-3 to TRBJ2-2, with TRBD1 as a possible D gene (6 bases). The CDR3 spans 16 residues. V was cut by 2 bases and J by 2 bases, with 12 bases left in between. Germline CDR1 and CDR2: MNHEY and SVGEGT. Here the CDR3 DNA reads TGTGCCAGCAGTTACCAGGGGCGGACTAACACCGGGGAGCTGTTTTTT. It codes for CASSYQGRTNTGELFF.

This clonotype was seen a handful of times. V is TRBV27 and J is TRBJ1-1, with TRBD1 matching 7 bases. V trimming: 3 bases; J trimming: 4 bases; junction bases outside the gene matches: 5. Germline V gives CDR1 MNHEY, CDR2 SMNVEV (reference sequence). This CDR3 is 14 amino acids long. This CDR3 reads CASSLTGYSTEAFF. CDR3 nucleotides: TGTGCCAGCAGTTTGACAGGGTACAGCACTGAAGCTTTCTTT.

As to this clonotype: Being one base from a much bigger clone, this may be a read error. The V call is TRBV12-3 or TRBV12-4, the J call TRBJ2-5; D perhaps matches TRBD2 (6 bases). V lost 7 bases, J lost 11 bases, and 20 bases lay in between. This CDR3 contains 13 residues. The CDR3 is CASTGEAYNEQYF. The CDR3 nucleotides are TGTGCCAGCACCGGGGAGGCTTACAATGAGCAGTACTTC.